The next 30 T cell receptor beta chains were all read from a single sample in a study of blood T cell repertoires in COVID-19. Using immunoSEQ multiplex PCR, the repertoire was profiled, and TCRdb retains in-frame clones only, with some absent. The table shows some 490,000 clones, with approximately 86% occurring only once. The specimen was PBMCs or T cells enriched from blood (not recorded which). All receptors derive from a woman in her sixties or seventies who had recovered from COVID-19.

The V gene is TRBV5-4, the J gene TRBJ2-7; 16 bases are shared with TRBD2. CDR3 size: 18 residues. In germline, CDR1 is SGHNT, CDR2 YYREEE (reference sequence). V shed 4 bases and J 4 bases; nucleotides not matched to a gene: 11. CDR3 nucleotide sequence: TGTGCCAGCAGCCTAAAGGGACTAGCGGGGGGGATTGGGTACGAGCAGTACTTC. Protein: CASSLKGLAGGIGYEQYF.

V usage is TRBV4-1 and J usage is TRBJ2-3; a weak D match, TRBD2 (6 bases). The CDR3 contains 15 residues. V was cut by 6 bases and J by 2 bases, with 15 bases left in between. Germline CDR1 reads MGHRA; CDR2 reads YSYEKL. The CDR3 nucleotides are TGCGCCAGCAGTCCTGGGATAGCGGCCACAGATACGCAGTATTTT. This encodes CASSPGIAATDTQYF.

J is TRBJ1-6 and V is TRBV2, with TRBD1 matching 8 bases. V was clipped by 6 bases and J by 7 bases; unmatched bases: 8. Germline V CDR1 and CDR2: SNHLY, FYNNEI. There are 15 residues in the CDR3. CDR3 in amino acids: CASSLLQGGNSPLHF. CDR3 DNA: TGTGCCAGCAGCCTATTACAGGGGGGGAATTCACCCCTCCACTTT.

The chain links TRBV11-3 to TRBJ1-2, with a tentative D call TRBD1 (5 bases). Per germline, CDR1 SGHNT and CDR2 YENEEA. The CDR3 consists of 16 residues. V was trimmed by 5 bases and J by 7 bases, leaving 23 bases between them. The CDR3 DNA reads as TGTGCCAGCAGCCCGAAGAGGGCGGGGGTACCTTTTGGCTACACCTTC. It encodes CASSPKRAGVPFGYTF.

The rearrangement links TRBV27 to TRBJ1-5, with 8 positions matching TRBD1. CDR3 length: 13 amino acids. CDR1 MNHEY and CDR2 SMNVEV come from the germline V gene (reference sequence). Trimming removed 5 bases from V and 6 bases from J; junction bases left unmatched: 3. CDR3 sequence reads: CASSRTGSQPQHF. Written as DNA, the CDR3 is TGTGCCAGCAGTAGGACAGGGTCTCAGCCCCAGCATTTT.

Worth noting for this clone: Within the sample, other DNA sequences also encode this same CDR3. This sequence joins TRBV18 and TRBJ1-1, with unresolved D. The CDR3 has 12 residues. CDR1 KGHSH and CDR2 LQKENI come from the germline V gene. The V end lost 3 bases, the J end lost 4 bases, and 6 bases lay between the germline ends. As DNA, the CDR3 is TGTGCCAGCTCACCCTCGGGCACTGAAGCTTTCTTT. This sequence encodes CASSPSGTEAFF. Full variable domain (outside the CDR3, taken from reference TRBV18 and TRBJ1-1): NAGVMQNPRHLVRRRGQEARLRCSPMKGHSHVYWYRQLPEEGLKFMVYLQKENIIDESGMPKERFSAEFPKEGPSILRIQQVVRGDSAAYFCASSPSGTEAFFGQGTRLTVV.

This chain joins TRBV6-5 and TRBJ1-2; TRBD1 might be the D (5 bases). The CDR3 length is 15 residues. Looked up from germline, CDR1 is MNHEY and CDR2 is SVGAGI. The V end lost 5 bases, the J end lost 2 bases, and 15 bases lay between the germline ends. This CDR3 is CASSPQRQINYGYTF. The CDR3 DNA follows: TGTGCCAGCAGTCCCCAGAGACAGATAAACTATGGCTACACCTTC.

In regard to this clone: This sample also contains other DNA sequences that code for the same CDR3. This chain uses TRBV18 with TRBJ2-2; 7 nucleotides match TRBD1. Germline-derived CDR1 and CDR2 are KGHSH and LQKENI. This CDR3 has 14 amino acids. Trimming removed 3 bases from V and 4 bases from J; junction bases left unmatched: 2. The CDR3 is CASSPDRATGELFF. CDR3 in DNA: TGTGCCAGCTCACCTGACAGGGCCACCGGGGAGCTGTTTTTT.

Note on this clone: Other DNA sequences in the same sample also yield this CDR3. This sequence joins TRBV24-1 and TRBJ2-7, with D unclear. The CDR3 contains 11 residues. CDR1 KGHDR and CDR2 SFDVKD come from the germline V gene. V dropped 3 bases and J dropped 12 bases, with 11 bases sitting between them. The DNA for the CDR3 is TGTGCCACCAGTGATGTAGGAGCGTGGTACTTC. It codes for CATSDVGAWYF.

The chain recombines TRBV24-1 with TRBJ2-3; a weak D match, TRBD1 (6 bases). This CDR3 region has 13 residues. Germline CDR1 KGHDR, CDR2 SFDVKD. V lost 9 bases and J 2 bases, leaving 11 bases between the germline ends. In DNA, the CDR3 is TGTGCCACCGCCGGGGACATCACAGATACGCAGTATTTT. It encodes CATAGDITDTQYF.

CDR3 sequence: CASSAFSAGGPQDTQYF. In DNA, the CDR3 is TGTGCCAGCAGTGCCTTTTCGGCGGGGGGGCCCCAAGATACGCAGTATTTT. The rearrangement uses TRBV2 and TRBJ2-3, with 9 bases fitting TRBD2. With V trimmed by 4 bases and J by 5 bases, 13 bases remained unmatched. This CDR3 region has 17 residues. Germline CDR1 and CDR2: SNHLY and FYNNEI.

CDR3 in amino acids: CASRGTGSNANYGYTF. The CDR3, as DNA: TGTGCCAGTAGGGGGACAGGGTCCAACGCTAACTATGGCTACACCTTC. The V call is TRBV19, the J call TRBJ1-2, with 9 bases that match TRBD1. J was trimmed by 0 bases and V by 6 bases; bases with no gene match: 8. CDR1 and CDR2 from the germline V gene are LNHDA and SQIVND (reference sequence). The CDR3 covers 16 residues.

Many counts were recorded for this clone. The chain recombines TRBV30 with TRBJ1-6; D is unclear. V gave up 0 bases and J gave up 7 bases, with 7 bases separating them. Germline V gene sequence: CDR1 GTSNPN, CDR2 SVGIG (reference sequence). The CDR3 is 13 residues long. The CDR3 loop reads CAWSVSANSPLHF. CDR3 coding DNA: TGTGCCTGGAGTGTATCAGCGAATTCACCCCTCCACTTT.

The rearrangement uses TRBV4-2 and TRBJ2-1; D not resolved. The ends were cut back, 2 bases at V and 6 bases at J, with 17 bases in the middle. Per germline, CDR1 LGHNA and CDR2 YNFKEQ. The CDR3 consists of 16 residues. As DNA, the CDR3 is TGTGCCAGCAGCCAAATTCAACAGTCCGTCACCAATGAGCAGTTCTTC. Protein product: CASSQIQQSVTNEQFF.

This chain joins TRBV5-8 and TRBJ1-5; perhaps TRBD1 as D (5 bases). The V gene's germline CDR1 is SGHTS and CDR2 YDEGEE. Deletions cut 3 bases from V and 7 bases from J, with 17 bases between. CDR3 length: 15 residues. The CDR3 reads CASSSKWGLRQPQHF. The CDR3 nucleotides read TGTGCCAGCAGCTCCAAATGGGGCCTTAGGCAGCCCCAGCATTTT.

The V and J genes are TRBV6-5 and TRBJ1-3; TRBD1 aligns across 10 bases. Germline lookup yields CDR1 MNHEY and CDR2 SVGAGI. The junction had 5 bases not matched to a gene; V was cut back by 5 bases and J by 4 bases. The CDR3 extends over 15 amino acids. CDR3 sequence: CASSPDRGQGNTIYF. In DNA form, the CDR3 reads TGTGCCAGCAGTCCCGACAGGGGGCAGGGAAACACCATATATTTT.

CDR3 residues: CASRSTTSGGYEQYV. As DNA, the CDR3 is TGTGCCAGCAGGTCTACGACTAGCGGGGGCTACGAGCAGTACGTC. The chain has TRBV6-5 and TRBJ2-7, with TRBD2 identical over 12 bases. The germline CDR1 and CDR2 sequences are MNHEY and SVGAGI. CDR3 length: 15 residues. The V gene end was trimmed by 6 bases and the J gene end by 3 bases; junction bases not matched to a gene: 6.

With respect to this clone: This CDR3 is also generated by other DNA sequences in the sample. The rearrangement joins TRBV18 to TRBJ1-5; TRBD1 agrees at 9 bases. Looked up from germline, CDR1 is KGHSH and CDR2 is LQKENI. With 3 bases clipped from V and 7 bases from J, the junction kept 1 base outside the gene matches. The CDR3 is 13 residues long. This CDR3 is CASSPDRGQPQHF. DNA of the CDR3: TGTGCCAGCTCACCGGACAGGGGCCAGCCCCAGCATTTT.

The CDR3 reads CSGTELNNEQFF. CDR3 in DNA: TGCAGTGGGACAGAACTCAACAATGAGCAGTTCTTC. V usage is TRBV29-1 and J usage is TRBJ2-1; 7 bases line up with TRBD1. The CDR3 consists of 12 residues. CDR1 and CDR2 from the germline V gene are SQVTM and ANQGSEA.

V usage is TRBV20-1 and J usage is TRBJ1-1, with a tentative D call TRBD1 (5 bases). The CDR3 extends over 10 amino acids. Germline lookup yields CDR1 DFQATT and CDR2 SNEGSKA (reference sequence). CDR3 loop: CSTYNREAFF. The CDR3 coding sequence is TGCAGCACATACAACAGGGAAGCTTTCTTT.

The rearrangement links TRBV5-4 to TRBJ2-6; TRBD2 agrees at 7 bases. V dropped 6 bases and J dropped 6; count of bases not matched to a gene: 6. Germline V CDR1 and CDR2: SGHNT, YYREEE (reference sequence). The CDR3 contains 14 residues. The CDR3 coding sequence is TGTGCCAGCACCCCGGGGGGTGTGGCCAACGTCCTGACTTTC. Amino acid sequence: CASTPGGVANVLTF.

This clone showed up just once. The V gene is TRBV6-5, the J gene TRBJ2-7; 7 bases are a match to TRBD1. With V trimmed by 6 bases and J by 2 bases, 4 bases remained unmatched. This CDR3 has 13 residues. Per the germline V gene, CDR1 is MNHEY and CDR2 is SVGAGI. CDR3 protein: CASRRGTAYEQYF. The CDR3 DNA reads as TGTGCCAGCAGGCGTGGGACAGCCTACGAGCAGTACTTC.

The rearrangement links TRBV5-1 to TRBJ2-6, with D possibly TRBD1 on 6 matching bases. This CDR3 has 16 residues. Germline assignment: CDR1 SGHRS and CDR2 YFSETQ. Trimming pared 0 bases from V and 0 bases from J, leaving 7 bases between. Here the CDR3 DNA reads TGCGCCAGCAGCTTGGACAGGGACTCTGGGGCCAACGTCCTGACTTTC. Amino acids: CASSLDRDSGANVLTF.

The chain uses TRBV10-2 and TRBJ2-3; D unresolved. Trimming took 4 bases from V and 10 from J, leaving 12 bases between them. This CDR3 region has 12 residues. Germline V gene lookup returns CDR1 WSHSY and CDR2 SAAADI. CDR3 residues: CASSGPPEAQYF. CDR3 coding DNA: TGCGCCAGCAGTGGGCCCCCCGAGGCGCAGTATTTT.

This chain connects TRBV18 to TRBJ2-5; 7 bases align to TRBD1. Germline-derived CDR1 and CDR2 are KGHSH and LQKENI. The CDR3 totals 13 residues. The V gene end was trimmed by 2 bases and the J gene end by 5 bases; junction bases not matched to a gene: 2. The chain's CDR3 is CASSPWDSETQYF. The CDR3 coding sequence is TGTGCCAGCTCACCATGGGACAGCGAGACCCAGTACTTC. The variable domain in full, completed from reference TRBV18 and TRBJ2-5, reads NAGVMQNPRHLVRRRGQEARLRCSPMKGHSHVYWYRQLPEEGLKFMVYLQKENIIDESGMPKERFSAEFPKEGPSILRIQQVVRGDSAAYFCASSPWDSETQYFGPGTRLLVL.

This rearrangement joins TRBV25-1 to TRBJ1-6; D call uncertain. Germline V gives CDR1 MGHDK, CDR2 SYGVNS. Between the trimmed V and J ends, which lost 5 bases and 0 bases, there was a span of 5 bases. There are 14 residues in the CDR3. The CDR3 protein is CASSTSSYNSPLHF. For the CDR3, the DNA is TGTGCCAGCAGTACGAGCTCCTATAATTCACCCCTCCACTTT.

V and J are TRBV24-1 and TRBJ1-3; 7 positions match TRBD1. The CDR3 sequence is 16 residues long. Trimming cost V 4 bases and J 1 base; bases outside gene matches: 6. Germline CDR1 is KGHDR and CDR2 is SFDVKD. The CDR3 DNA reads TGTGCCACCAGTGACGCCCGACAGGGATCTGGAAACACCATATATTTT. Translating gives CATSDARQGSGNTIYF.

The rearrangement joins TRBV9 to TRBJ1-4; 8 nucleotides align to TRBD1. The CDR3 contains 17 residues. J was trimmed by 0 bases and V by 3 bases; bases with no gene match: 7. Germline V gene data show CDR1 as SGDLS and CDR2 as YYNGEE. As DNA, the CDR3 is TGTGCCAGCAGCGAGGGACAGGCTTTAACAACTAATGAAAAACTGTTTTTT. This sequence encodes CASSEGQALTTNEKLFF.

This clone was detected once. V usage is TRBV2 and J usage is TRBJ1-1; perhaps TRBD1 as D (5 bases). This CDR3 comprises 14 residues. Germline CDR1 reads SNHLY; CDR2 reads FYNNEI. V lost 6 bases and J 3 bases, leaving 14 bases between the germline ends. For the CDR3, the DNA is TGTGCCAGCAGCCTTTCGTGGGGGGACACTGAAGCTTTCTTT. Translation gives CASSLSWGDTEAFF.

J is TRBJ2-1 and V is TRBV9, with TRBD1 matching over 11 bases. The CDR3 contains 14 residues. Germline lookup yields CDR1 SGDLS and CDR2 YYNGEE. V lost 7 bases to trimming and J lost 6 bases; unmatched junction nucleotides: 6. CDR3 sequence reads: CASSGTGGGNEQFF. The CDR3 coding sequence is TGTGCCAGCTCCGGGACAGGGGGTGGCAATGAGCAGTTCTTC.